Listed below are T cell receptor beta chains from one sample, sequenced in a study of human T cells and chemical hapten exposure. One entry per CDR3 protein results from TCRdb running MiXCR on the RACE reads. The repertoire holds about 110,000 distinct CDR3 sequences, with about 12% as singletons. Source: whole blood, taken in connection with sensitization to the hapten diphenylcyclopropenone (DPC). These receptors all stem from a woman in her forties or fifties with alopecia areata. Some clones in this sample may be carry-over from other donors' samples. CDR3s include the opening cysteine and the closing phenylalanine or tryptophan. The D gene is left open where the match is weak. Clone size, where shown, is once, few, many, or a class for clones that have expanded.

abundance: many; v_gene: TRBV6-1; d_gene: TRBD1; len: 15; j_gene: TRBJ1-5; CDR3aa: CASSADRGAGQPQHF; CDR3nt: TGTGCCAGCAGTGCCGACAGGGGGGCAGGTCAGCCCCAGCATTTT
abundance: many; v_gene: TRBV20-1; d_gene: .; len: 14; j_gene: TRBJ1-1; CDR3aa: CSARGHGLNTEAFF; CDR3nt: TGCAGTGCTAGGGGACACGGGTTGAACACTGAAGCTTTCTTT
abundance: few; v_gene: TRBV6-1; d_gene: .; len: 14; j_gene: TRBJ1-5; CDR3aa: CASSEVGGRQPQHF; CDR3nt: TGTGCCAGCAGTGAAGTCGGAGGGAGACAGCCCCAGCATTTT
abundance: .; v_gene: TRBV5-1; d_gene: .; len: 14; j_gene: TRBJ2-3; CDR3aa: CASSQGLITDTQYF; CDR3nt: TGCGCCAGCAGCCAGGGACTGATCACAGATACGCAGTATTTT
abundance: many; v_gene: TRBV29-1; d_gene: TRBD1; len: 13; j_gene: TRBJ1-5; CDR3aa: CSARTGEGQPQHF; CDR3nt: TGCAGCGCGCGGACAGGGGAGGGCCAGCCCCAGCATTTT
abundance: few; v_gene: TRBV28; d_gene: .; len: 12; j_gene: TRBJ1-2; CDR3aa: CASSLSGYGYTF; CDR3nt: TGTGCCAGCAGTTTAAGCGGCTATGGCTACACCTTC
abundance: many; v_gene: TRBV20-1; d_gene: TRBD2; len: 15; j_gene: TRBJ2-3; CDR3aa: CSARGLAGVGDTQYF; CDR3nt: TGCAGTGCTAGAGGACTAGCGGGAGTTGGAGATACGCAGTATTTT
abundance: few; v_gene: TRBV3-1; d_gene: TRBD1; len: 16; j_gene: TRBJ1-1; CDR3aa: CASRGVEGQGDFEAFF; CDR3nt: TGTGCCAGCCGGGGTGTTGAGGGACAGGGTGATTTTGAAGCTTTCTTT
abundance: few; v_gene: TRBV9; d_gene: .; len: 13; j_gene: TRBJ1-5; CDR3aa: CASSVRDNQPQHF; CDR3nt: TGTGCCAGCAGCGTACGGGACAATCAGCCCCAGCATTTT
abundance: .; v_gene: TRBV11-2; d_gene: .; len: 15; j_gene: TRBJ2-7; CDR3aa: CASSLLFGQNYEQYF; CDR3nt: TGTGCCAGCAGCTTACTTTTCGGACAGAACTACGAGCAGTACTTC
abundance: few; v_gene: TRBV20-1; d_gene: TRBD1; len: 14; j_gene: TRBJ1-1; CDR3aa: CSARTGQGDTEAFF; CDR3nt: TGCAGTGCTAGGACGGGACAGGGCGACACTGAAGCTTTCTTT
abundance: .; v_gene: TRBV28; d_gene: .; len: 14; j_gene: TRBJ2-7; CDR3aa: CASSLGDGRYEQYF; CDR3nt: TGTGCCAGCAGTTTAGGGGACGGTCGATACGAGCAGTACTTC
abundance: .; v_gene: TRBV7-9; d_gene: .; len: 14; j_gene: TRBJ2-1; CDR3aa: CASSPPTENNEQFF; CDR3nt: TGTGCCAGCAGCCCCCCGACTGAAAACAATGAGCAGTTCTTC
abundance: .; v_gene: TRBV10-2; d_gene: .; len: 14; j_gene: TRBJ2-3; CDR3aa: CASQARRAADTQYF; CDR3nt: TGCGCCAGCCAAGCTCGGCGAGCGGCAGATACGCAGTATTTT
abundance: few; v_gene: TRBV18; d_gene: TRBD1; len: 13; j_gene: TRBJ2-5; CDR3aa: CASSGTGEETQYF; CDR3nt: TGTGCCAGCTCAGGGACAGGTGAAGAGACCCAGTACTTC
abundance: few; v_gene: TRBV28; d_gene: .; len: 17; j_gene: TRBJ2-1; CDR3aa: CASGAPPRGAAYNEQFF; CDR3nt: TGTGCCAGCGGGGCCCCTCCCCGAGGGGCAGCCTACAATGAGCAGTTCTTC
abundance: many; v_gene: TRBV5-1; d_gene: .; len: 19; j_gene: TRBJ2-3; CDR3aa: CASSLGRQHSRTSTDTQYF; CDR3nt: TGCGCCAGCAGCTTGGGTCGTCAGCATAGTAGGACTAGCACAGATACGCAGTATTTT
abundance: few; v_gene: TRBV28; d_gene: .; len: 16; j_gene: TRBJ2-2; CDR3aa: CASSLVGQSNTGELFF; CDR3nt: TGTGCCAGCAGCCTTGTCGGACAGTCGAACACCGGGGAGCTGTTTTTT
abundance: few; v_gene: TRBV4-3; d_gene: .; len: 18; j_gene: TRBJ2-7; CDR3aa: CASSPDLTLTPMLGEQYF; CDR3nt: TGCGCCAGCAGCCCAGACTTAACCCTGACACCTATGTTGGGTGAGCAGTACTTC
abundance: few; v_gene: TRBV4-1; d_gene: .; len: 15; j_gene: TRBJ1-1; CDR3aa: CASSQTSDRHTEAFF; CDR3nt: TGCGCCAGCAGCCAGACTTCGGACAGACACACTGAAGCTTTCTTT
abundance: many; v_gene: TRBV19; d_gene: .; len: 16; j_gene: TRBJ1-5; CDR3aa: CASSIVQGRSNQPQHF; CDR3nt: TGTGCCAGTAGTATAGTACAGGGACGAAGCAATCAGCCCCAGCATTTT
abundance: few; v_gene: TRBV12-2; d_gene: .; len: 12; j_gene: TRBJ2-5; CDR3aa: CASRSNLQTQYF; CDR3nt: TGTGCAAGTCGCTCCAATCTACAGACCCAGTACTTC
abundance: .; v_gene: TRBV7-4; d_gene: .; len: 11; j_gene: TRBJ2-7; CDR3aa: CASSLANKQYF; CDR3nt: TGTGCCAGCAGCTTAGCGAATAAGCAGTACTTC
abundance: .; v_gene: TRBV6-5; d_gene: .; len: 14; j_gene: TRBJ1-1; CDR3aa: CASRVSDGNTEAFF; CDR3nt: TGTGCCAGCAGGGTAAGCGACGGAAACACTGAAGCTTTCTTT
abundance: few; v_gene: TRBV7-2; d_gene: .; len: 13; j_gene: TRBJ1-1; CDR3aa: CASSSFRQEEAFF; CDR3nt: TGTGCCAGCAGCTCCTTTCGCCAGGAAGAAGCTTTCTTT
abundance: .; v_gene: TRBV6-5; d_gene: .; len: 13; j_gene: TRBJ1-2; CDR3aa: CASSKSTGSGYTF; CDR3nt: TGTGCCAGCAGTAAATCTACAGGATCGGGCTACACCTTC
abundance: many; v_gene: TRBV29-1; d_gene: .; len: 12; j_gene: TRBJ1-4; CDR3aa: CSALGPEEKLFF; CDR3nt: TGCAGCGCTTTGGGCCCGGAGGAAAAACTGTTTTTT
abundance: few; v_gene: TRBV19; d_gene: .; len: 18; j_gene: TRBJ1-5; CDR3aa: CASSMELLSYRGNQPQHF; CDR3nt: TGTGCCAGTAGTATGGAACTCTTATCCTATAGGGGCAATCAGCCCCAGCATTTT
abundance: .; v_gene: TRBV24-1; d_gene: .; len: 14; j_gene: TRBJ2-7; CDR3aa: CATSEARAPYEQYF; CDR3nt: TGTGCCACCAGTGAGGCCAGGGCCCCCTACGAGCAGTACTTC
abundance: few; v_gene: TRBV7-2; d_gene: TRBD1; len: 16; j_gene: TRBJ2-7; CDR3aa: CASSLAGQGASYEQYF; CDR3nt: TGTGCCAGCAGCTTAGCAGGCCAGGGGGCTTCCTACGAGCAGTACTTC
abundance: few; v_gene: TRBV3-1; d_gene: .; len: 17; j_gene: TRBJ2-1; CDR3aa: CASSQGLRATPYNEQFF; CDR3nt: TGTGCCAGCAGCCAAGGACTGCGAGCGACGCCTTACAATGAGCAGTTCTTC
abundance: many; v_gene: TRBV12-3/TRBV12-4; d_gene: .; len: 14; j_gene: TRBJ1-1; CDR3aa: CASSLGQKNTEAFF; CDR3nt: TGTGCCAGCAGCCTTGGACAGAAGAACACTGAAGCTTTCTTT
abundance: .; v_gene: TRBV7-2; d_gene: TRBD1; len: 15; j_gene: TRBJ1-1; CDR3aa: CASSLGQGRSTEAFF; CDR3nt: TGTGCCAGCAGCTTGGGACAGGGGAGGAGCACTGAAGCTTTCTTT
abundance: many; v_gene: TRBV29-1; d_gene: .; len: 13; j_gene: TRBJ2-1; CDR3aa: CSVSVITYNEQFF; CDR3nt: TGCAGCGTTTCGGTTATTACCTACAATGAGCAGTTCTTC
abundance: few; v_gene: TRBV7-2; d_gene: TRBD1; len: 17; j_gene: TRBJ2-6; CDR3aa: CASGGPTGGGGANVLTF; CDR3nt: TGTGCCAGCGGCGGGCCCACAGGGGGCGGTGGGGCCAACGTCCTGACTTTC
abundance: .; v_gene: TRBV3-1; d_gene: TRBD1; len: 14; j_gene: TRBJ1-6; CDR3aa: CASTSTGFGSPLHF; CDR3nt: TGTGCCAGCACCTCGACAGGGTTTGGATCACCCCTCCACTTT
abundance: .; v_gene: TRBV27; d_gene: .; len: 15; j_gene: TRBJ1-1; CDR3aa: CASSFHEILNTEAFF; CDR3nt: TGTGCCAGCAGTTTTCATGAGATATTGAACACTGAAGCTTTCTTT
abundance: .; v_gene: TRBV7-2; d_gene: TRBD2; len: 14; j_gene: TRBJ2-1; CDR3aa: CASLSGLAVNEQFF; CDR3nt: TGTGCCAGCTTAAGCGGCCTAGCGGTTAATGAGCAGTTCTTC
abundance: many; v_gene: TRBV9; d_gene: .; len: 16; j_gene: TRBJ1-4; CDR3aa: CASSVGTASTNEKLFF; CDR3nt: TGTGCCAGCAGCGTAGGGACAGCATCAACTAATGAAAAACTGTTTTTT
abundance: many; v_gene: TRBV7-9; d_gene: TRBD1; len: 13; j_gene: TRBJ1-1; CDR3aa: CASGPTGGVGAFF; CDR3nt: TGTGCCAGCGGGCCGACAGGGGGCGTCGGGGCTTTCTTT
abundance: .; v_gene: TRBV10-3; d_gene: .; len: 14; j_gene: TRBJ1-5; CDR3aa: CAISQVYSNQPQHF; CDR3nt: TGTGCCATCAGTCAGGTTTATAGCAATCAGCCCCAGCATTTT
abundance: .; v_gene: TRBV19; d_gene: TRBD1; len: 14; j_gene: TRBJ1-2; CDR3aa: CASSRNRGSYGYTF; CDR3nt: TGTGCCAGTAGTAGAAACAGGGGGTCCTATGGCTACACCTTC
abundance: .; v_gene: TRBV29-1; d_gene: TRBD2; len: 12; j_gene: TRBJ2-3; CDR3aa: CSSLTSADTQYF; CDR3nt: TGCAGTTCCCTGACTAGCGCAGATACGCAGTATTTT
abundance: few; v_gene: TRBV4-2; d_gene: .; len: 16; j_gene: TRBJ2-6; CDR3aa: CASSQDRVSGANVLTF; CDR3nt: TGTGCCAGCAGCCAAGATAGAGTCTCTGGGGCCAACGTCCTGACTTTC
abundance: many; v_gene: TRBV7-2; d_gene: TRBD1; len: 14; j_gene: TRBJ2-5; CDR3aa: CASSPDGTGRPQYF; CDR3nt: TGTGCCAGCAGCCCCGACGGGACAGGTCGGCCCCAGTACTTC
abundance: few; v_gene: TRBV7-6; d_gene: .; len: 14; j_gene: TRBJ2-7; CDR3aa: CASSLDSGAYEQYF; CDR3nt: TGTGCCAGCAGCTTAGACAGTGGAGCCTACGAGCAGTACTTC
abundance: .; v_gene: TRBV5-1; d_gene: .; len: 16; j_gene: TRBJ2-2; CDR3aa: CASSFPRDRNTGELFF; CDR3nt: TGCGCCAGCAGCTTCCCCAGGGATCGGAACACCGGGGAGCTGTTTTTT
abundance: .; v_gene: TRBV28; d_gene: .; len: 13; j_gene: TRBJ1-5; CDR3aa: CASSPVGNQPQHF; CDR3nt: TGTGCCAGCAGTCCCGTTGGCAATCAGCCCCAGCATTTT
abundance: .; v_gene: TRBV20-1; d_gene: .; len: 11; j_gene: TRBJ2-1; CDR3aa: CSAIPNAEQFF; CDR3nt: TGCAGTGCTATCCCCAATGCTGAGCAGTTCTTC
abundance: few; v_gene: TRBV6-1; d_gene: TRBD1; len: 12; j_gene: TRBJ1-1; CDR3aa: CASSVGTDDPRF; CDR3nt: TGTGCCAGCAGTGTGGGGACAGACGACCCTAGATTT
abundance: .; v_gene: TRBV28; d_gene: .; len: 16; j_gene: TRBJ2-1; CDR3aa: CASSSEQGSGGNEQFF; CDR3nt: TGTGCCAGCAGTTCGGAACAGGGTTCGGGAGGCAATGAGCAGTTCTTC
abundance: many; v_gene: TRBV18; d_gene: .; len: 12; j_gene: TRBJ1-2; CDR3aa: CATSDSNYGYTF; CDR3nt: TGTGCCACCTCGGACTCGAACTATGGCTACACCTTC
abundance: once; v_gene: TRBV7-2; d_gene: TRBD2; len: 14; j_gene: TRBJ2-3; CDR3aa: CASSPGGVTDTQYF; CDR3nt: TGTGCCAGCAGCCCGGGAGGGGTCACAGATACGCAGTATTTT
abundance: .; v_gene: TRBV12-3/TRBV12-4; d_gene: .; len: 13; j_gene: TRBJ1-2; CDR3aa: CASSLTGAYGYTF; CDR3nt: TGTGCCAGCAGTTTGACAGGAGCCTATGGCTACACCTTC
abundance: many; v_gene: TRBV27; d_gene: TRBD1; len: 14; j_gene: TRBJ2-4; CDR3aa: CASSTGTGKNIQYF; CDR3nt: TGTGCCAGCAGTACCGGGACAGGGAAGAACATTCAGTACTTC
abundance: few; v_gene: TRBV4-2; d_gene: .; len: 16; j_gene: TRBJ1-3; CDR3aa: CASSQEHQGSGNTIYF; CDR3nt: TGTGCCAGCAGCCAAGAGCATCAGGGCTCTGGAAACACCATATATTTT
abundance: .; v_gene: TRBV20-1; d_gene: .; len: 11; j_gene: TRBJ1-3; CDR3aa: CGTKPGNTIYF; CDR3nt: TGCGGTACGAAACCTGGAAACACCATATATTTT
abundance: few; v_gene: TRBV27; d_gene: .; len: 12; j_gene: TRBJ1-6; CDR3aa: CASSLNLFTLHF; CDR3nt: TGTGCCAGCAGTCTGAATCTTTTCACCCTCCACTTT
abundance: many; v_gene: TRBV20-1; d_gene: .; len: 11; j_gene: TRBJ2-7; CDR3aa: CSATQGYEQYF; CDR3nt: TGCAGTGCCACACAGGGCTACGAGCAGTACTTC
abundance: .; v_gene: TRBV21-1; d_gene: .; len: 16; j_gene: TRBJ2-7; CDR3aa: CASSTTLGNTPREQYF; CDR3nt: TGTGCCAGCAGCACTACGCTTGGTAACACCCCTAGAGAGCAGTACTTC